Listed below are T cell receptor beta chains from one sample, sequenced in a study of CD8 T cells in ankylosing spondylitis. TCRdb reprocessed the 5' RACE reads via MiXCR and lists one record per CDR3 protein. This table has about 800,000 distinct CDR3 sequences, 10% to 15% appearing once. The specimen sequenced was blood, either unsorted or a sorted T cell fraction (not recorded which). The receptors here all came from a male donor with ankylosing spondylitis. Both conserved end residues are part of each CDR3. A D gene is named only where the DNA matches it firmly. Part of the rows lack a size; the others show once, few, many or a class for expanded clones.

j_gene: TRBJ2-7; abundance: .; v_gene: TRBV7-3; d_gene: TRBD1; CDR3aa: CASSLKTGDSSYEQYF; CDR3nt: TGTGCCAGCAGCTTAAAAACAGGGGATAGCTCCTACGAGCAGTACTTC
j_gene: TRBJ1-1; abundance: .; v_gene: TRBV4-3; d_gene: .; CDR3aa: CASSQDIRALNTEAFF; CDR3nt: TGCGCCAGCAGCCAAGATATTAGGGCTCTGAACACTGAAGCTTTCTTT
j_gene: TRBJ1-1; abundance: few; v_gene: TRBV5-5; d_gene: .; CDR3aa: CASSSLGLGAFF; CDR3nt: TGTGCCAGCAGCTCCCTTGGGCTCGGAGCTTTCTTT
j_gene: TRBJ2-5; abundance: few; v_gene: TRBV29-1; d_gene: .; CDR3aa: CSVVTGETQYF; CDR3nt: TGCAGCGTTGTGACTGGGGAGACCCAGTACTTC
j_gene: TRBJ2-7; abundance: many; v_gene: TRBV29-1; d_gene: TRBD1; CDR3aa: CSVVGTGTYEQYF; CDR3nt: TGCAGCGTTGTGGGGACAGGGACCTACGAGCAGTACTTC
j_gene: TRBJ2-1; abundance: many; v_gene: TRBV20-1; d_gene: .; CDR3aa: CSADRNEQFF; CDR3nt: TGCAGTGCAGATCGGAATGAGCAGTTCTTC
j_gene: TRBJ2-3; abundance: .; v_gene: TRBV7-9; d_gene: .; CDR3aa: CASSLGGVPDTQYF; CDR3nt: TGTGCCAGCAGCTTAGGAGGGGTTCCAGATACGCAGTATTTT
j_gene: TRBJ2-1; abundance: .; v_gene: TRBV5-1; d_gene: TRBD2; CDR3aa: CASSWASGSDEQFF; CDR3nt: TGCGCCAGCAGCTGGGCTAGCGGGAGCGATGAGCAGTTCTTC
j_gene: TRBJ2-3; abundance: few; v_gene: TRBV10-2; d_gene: .; CDR3aa: CATAVFQSASGDTQYF; CDR3nt: TGCGCCACCGCGGTGTTCCAGTCGGCTAGTGGTGATACGCAGTATTTT
j_gene: TRBJ2-3; abundance: .; v_gene: TRBV7-9; d_gene: .; CDR3aa: CASSSGRGGTTDTQYF; CDR3nt: TGTGCCAGCAGCTCAGGGCGGGGCGGAACCACAGATACGCAGTATTTT
j_gene: TRBJ2-7; abundance: few; v_gene: TRBV18; d_gene: .; CDR3aa: CASSPDSGVHEQYF; CDR3nt: TGTGCCAGCTCCCCGGACTCGGGCGTTCACGAGCAGTACTTC
j_gene: TRBJ2-1; abundance: many; v_gene: TRBV20-1; d_gene: .; CDR3aa: CSAPESSYNEQFF; CDR3nt: TGCAGCGCACCCGAGAGCTCCTACAATGAGCAGTTCTTC
j_gene: TRBJ2-7; abundance: .; v_gene: TRBV20-1; d_gene: .; CDR3aa: CSARSQEYEQYF; CDR3nt: TGCAGTGCTAGAAGTCAGGAGTACGAGCAGTACTTC
j_gene: TRBJ2-7; abundance: few; v_gene: TRBV9; d_gene: TRBD2; CDR3aa: CASSAGTSGGYEQYF; CDR3nt: TGTGCCAGCAGCGCCGGAACTAGCGGGGGTTACGAGCAGTACTTC